This paragraph covers one T cell receptor (beta chain) sequence. Antigen specificity is unknown. Negatively enriched CD4+ T cells were divided by CD45RA into naive and memory. This specimen comes from a study of shared clonotypes between healthy human individuals. Study outcomes and limitations: The authors expected sequencing depth to affect clonotype sharing among donors.

The germline gives CDR1 SGHTA, CDR2 FQGNSA. CDR3 length: 15 residues. Trimming cost V 0 bases and J 0 bases, with 6 bases left between them. Libraries were prepared by immunoSEQ multiplex PCR; TCRdb keeps only in-frame clonotypes and omits some of them. The sample carries over a million clones, around 74% recorded once. Sequenced input: memory CD4+ T cells sorted from blood. Subset here: CD45RA-negative fraction. The chain links TRBV7-2 to TRBJ2-1; D gene unclear. This clonotype was obtained from a man between 18 and 29 years old in good health. CDR3 bases: TGTGCCAGCAGCTTAGCCAGCCTCTCCTACAATGAGCAGTTCTTC. It specifies CASSLASLSYNEQFF.